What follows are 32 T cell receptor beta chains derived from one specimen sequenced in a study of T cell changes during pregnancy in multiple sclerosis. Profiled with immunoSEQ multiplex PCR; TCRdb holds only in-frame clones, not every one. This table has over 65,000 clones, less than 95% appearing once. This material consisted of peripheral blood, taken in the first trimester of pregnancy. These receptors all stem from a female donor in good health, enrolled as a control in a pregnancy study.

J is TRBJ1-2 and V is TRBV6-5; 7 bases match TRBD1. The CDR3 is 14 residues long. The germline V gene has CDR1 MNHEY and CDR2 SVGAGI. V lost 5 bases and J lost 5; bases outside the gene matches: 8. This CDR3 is CASSLRQGEYGYTF. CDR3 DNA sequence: TGTGCCAGCAGTCTACGACAGGGCGAGTATGGCTACACCTTC.

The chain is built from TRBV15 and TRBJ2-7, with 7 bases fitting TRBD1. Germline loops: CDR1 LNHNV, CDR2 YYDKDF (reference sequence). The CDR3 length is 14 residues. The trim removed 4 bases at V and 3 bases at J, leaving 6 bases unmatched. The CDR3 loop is CATSMPGQFYEQYF. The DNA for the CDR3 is TGTGCCACCAGCATGCCGGGACAGTTCTACGAGCAGTACTTC.

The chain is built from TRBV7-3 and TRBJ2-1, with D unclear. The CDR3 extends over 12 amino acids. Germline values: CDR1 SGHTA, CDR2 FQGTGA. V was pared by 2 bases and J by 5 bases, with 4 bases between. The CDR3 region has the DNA TGTGCCAGCAGCTTACAGGACAATGAGCAGTTCTTC. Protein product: CASSLQDNEQFF. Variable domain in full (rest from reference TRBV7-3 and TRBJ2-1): GAGVSQTPSNKVTEKGKYVELRCDPISGHTALYWYRQSLGQGPEFLIYFQGTGAADDSGLPNDRFFAVRPEGSVSTLKIQRTERGDSAVYLCASSLQDNEQFFGPGTRLTVL.

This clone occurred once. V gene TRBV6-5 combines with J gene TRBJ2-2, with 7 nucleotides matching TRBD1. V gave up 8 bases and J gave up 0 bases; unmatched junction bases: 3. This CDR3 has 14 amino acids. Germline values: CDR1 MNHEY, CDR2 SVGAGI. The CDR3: CASGQVSNTGELFF. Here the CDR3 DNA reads TGTGCCAGCGGACAGGTCTCGAACACCGGGGAGCTGTTTTTT.

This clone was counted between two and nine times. The CDR3 is CASSQGEGEQFF. The CDR3 nucleotides read TGTGCCAGCAGCCAAGGGGAGGGTGAGCAGTTCTTC. The V call is TRBV13, the J call TRBJ2-1, with 7 nucleotides matching TRBD2. This CDR3 has 12 amino acids. Germline CDR1 is PRHDT and CDR2 is FYEKMQ (reference sequence). The V and J ends lost 5 bases and 9 bases, in that order; junction bases with no gene match: 4. Combining the CDR3 with reference TRBV13 and TRBJ2-1 gives the whole variable domain AAGVIQSPRHLIKEKRETATLKCYPIPRHDTVYWYQQGPGQDPQFLISFYEKMQSDKGSIPDRFSAQQFSDYHSELNMSSLELGDSALYFCASSQGEGEQFFGPGTRLTVL.

As DNA, the CDR3 is TGTGCCAGCAGCTTACAGGGACAGGGGGCGGGGTACGAGCAGTACTTC. It encodes CASSLQGQGAGYEQYF. The chain recombines TRBV7-2 with TRBJ2-7, with 12 bases lining up with TRBD1. From germline, CDR1 is SGHTA and CDR2 FQGNSA. CDR3 length: 16 residues. V dropped 2 bases and J dropped 4; count of bases not matched to a gene: 6.

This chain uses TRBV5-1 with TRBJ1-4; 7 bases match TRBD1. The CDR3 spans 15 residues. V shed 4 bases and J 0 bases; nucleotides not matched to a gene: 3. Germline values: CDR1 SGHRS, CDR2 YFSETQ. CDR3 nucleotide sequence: TGCGCCAGCAGCCAGCAGGGGGCAACTAATGAAAAACTGTTTTTT. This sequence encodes CASSQQGATNEKLFF. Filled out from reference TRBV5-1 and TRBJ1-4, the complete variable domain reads KAGVTQTPRYLIKTRGQQVTLSCSPISGHRSVSWYQQTPGQGLQFLFEYFSETQRNKGNFPGRFSGRQFSNSRSEMNVSTLELGDSALYLCASSQQGATNEKLFFGSGTQLSVL.

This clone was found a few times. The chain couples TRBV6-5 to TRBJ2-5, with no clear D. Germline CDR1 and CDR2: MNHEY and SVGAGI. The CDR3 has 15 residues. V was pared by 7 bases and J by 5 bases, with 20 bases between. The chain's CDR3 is CASTSSRTALETQYF. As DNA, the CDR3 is TGTGCCAGCACCTCTAGTCGAACCGCTCTGGAGACCCAGTACTTC.

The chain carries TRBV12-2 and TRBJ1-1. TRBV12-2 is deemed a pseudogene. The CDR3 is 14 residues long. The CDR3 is CASTGAREVTEAFF. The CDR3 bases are TGTGCAAGTACAGGGGCGCGGGAGGTCACTGAAGCTTTCTTT.

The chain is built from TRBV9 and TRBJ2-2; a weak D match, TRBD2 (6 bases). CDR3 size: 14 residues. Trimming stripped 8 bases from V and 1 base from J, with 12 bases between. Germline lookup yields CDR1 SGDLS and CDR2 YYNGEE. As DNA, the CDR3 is TGTGCCAGTGGGGGGACGGTGAACACCGGGGAGCTGTTTTTT. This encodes CASGGTVNTGELFF.

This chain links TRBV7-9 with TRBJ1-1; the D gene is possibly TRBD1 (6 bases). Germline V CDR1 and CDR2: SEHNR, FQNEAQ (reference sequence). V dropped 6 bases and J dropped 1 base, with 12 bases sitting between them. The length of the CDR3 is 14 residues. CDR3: CASSQQGSNTEAFF. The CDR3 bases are TGTGCCAGCAGTCAACAGGGATCGAACACTGAAGCTTTCTTT. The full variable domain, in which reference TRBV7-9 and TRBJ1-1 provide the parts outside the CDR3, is DTGVSQNPRHKITKRGQNVTFRCDPISEHNRLYWYRQTLGQGPEFLTYFQNEAQLEKSRLLSDRFSAERPKGSFSTLEIQRTEQGDSAMYLCASSQQGSNTEAFFGQGTRLTVV.

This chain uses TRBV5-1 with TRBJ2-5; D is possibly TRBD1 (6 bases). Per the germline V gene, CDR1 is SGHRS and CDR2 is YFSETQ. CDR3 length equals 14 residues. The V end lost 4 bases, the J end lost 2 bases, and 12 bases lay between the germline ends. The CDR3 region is CASSINTGQETQYF. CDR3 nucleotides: TGCGCCAGCAGCATTAATACAGGGCAAGAGACCCAGTACTTC.

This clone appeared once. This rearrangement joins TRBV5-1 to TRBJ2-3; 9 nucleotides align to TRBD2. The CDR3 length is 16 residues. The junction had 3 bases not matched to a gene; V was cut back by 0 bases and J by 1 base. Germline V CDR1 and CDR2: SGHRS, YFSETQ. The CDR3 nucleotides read TGCGCCAGCAGCTTGGTCTCTAGCGGGGGCACAGATACGCAGTATTTT. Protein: CASSLVSSGGTDTQYF.

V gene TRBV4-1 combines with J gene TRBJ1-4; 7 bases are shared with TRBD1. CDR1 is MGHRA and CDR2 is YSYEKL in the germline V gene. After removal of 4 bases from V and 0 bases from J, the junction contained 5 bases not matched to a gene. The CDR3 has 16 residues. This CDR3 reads CASSRITGATNEKLFF. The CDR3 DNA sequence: TGCGCCAGCAGCCGTATTACAGGGGCAACTAATGAAAAACTGTTTTTT.

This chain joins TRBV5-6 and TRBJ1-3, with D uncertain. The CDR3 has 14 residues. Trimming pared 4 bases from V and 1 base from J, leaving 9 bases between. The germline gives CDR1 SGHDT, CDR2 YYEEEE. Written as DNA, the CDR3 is TGTGCCAGCAGCGAGACATCTTCTGGAAACACCATATATTTT. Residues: CASSETSSGNTIYF. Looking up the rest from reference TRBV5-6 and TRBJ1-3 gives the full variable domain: DAGVTQSPTHLIKTRGQQVTLRCSPKSGHDTVSWYQQALGQGPQFIFQYYEEEERQRGNFPDRFSGHQFPNYSSELNVNALLLGDSALYLCASSETSSGNTIYFGEGSWLTVV.

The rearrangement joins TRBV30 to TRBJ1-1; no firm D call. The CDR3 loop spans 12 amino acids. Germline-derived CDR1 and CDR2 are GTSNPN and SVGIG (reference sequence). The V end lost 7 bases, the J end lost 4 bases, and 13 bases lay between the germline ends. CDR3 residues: CALNLGGTEAFF. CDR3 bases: TGTGCCTTAAACCTTGGCGGCACTGAAGCTTTCTTT.

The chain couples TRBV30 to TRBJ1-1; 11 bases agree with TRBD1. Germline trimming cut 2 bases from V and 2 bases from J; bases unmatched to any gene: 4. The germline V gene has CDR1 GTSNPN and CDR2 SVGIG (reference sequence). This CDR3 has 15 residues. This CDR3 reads CAWSQGQGVNTEAFF. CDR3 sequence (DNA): TGTGCCTGGAGTCAGGGACAGGGGGTTAACACTGAAGCTTTCTTT.

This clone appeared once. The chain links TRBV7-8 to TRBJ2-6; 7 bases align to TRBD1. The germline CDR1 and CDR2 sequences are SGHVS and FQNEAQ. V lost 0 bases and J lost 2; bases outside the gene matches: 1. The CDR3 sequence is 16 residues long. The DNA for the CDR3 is TGTGCCAGCAGCTTAGCCAGGGGGACTGGGGCCAACGTCCTGACTTTC. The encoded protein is CASSLARGTGANVLTF. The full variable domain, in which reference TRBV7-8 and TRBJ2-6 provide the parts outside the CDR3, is GAGVSQSPRYKVAKRGQDVALRCDPISGHVSLFWYQQALGQGPEFLTYFQNEAQLDKSGLPSDRFFAERPEGSVSTLKIQRTQQEDSAVYLCASSLARGTGANVLTFGAGSRLTVL.

The CDR3 DNA reads TGCGCCAGCAGCTTGGTGGGACAGCTTAGAGAGACCCAGTACTTC. This encodes CASSLVGQLRETQYF. V and J are TRBV5-1 and TRBJ2-5; 7 bases map to TRBD1. CDR3 length equals 15 residues. Per the germline V gene, CDR1 is SGHRS and CDR2 is YFSETQ. V lost 0 bases, J lost 4 bases, and 6 bases stayed unmatched.

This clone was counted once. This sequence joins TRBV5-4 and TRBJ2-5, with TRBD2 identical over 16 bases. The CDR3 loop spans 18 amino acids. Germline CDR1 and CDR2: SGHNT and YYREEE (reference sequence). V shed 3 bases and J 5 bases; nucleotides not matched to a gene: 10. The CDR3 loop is CASSSKGLAGGLFETQYF. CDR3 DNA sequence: TGTGCCAGCAGCTCTAAGGGACTAGCGGGGGGGCTCTTCGAGACCCAGTACTTC.

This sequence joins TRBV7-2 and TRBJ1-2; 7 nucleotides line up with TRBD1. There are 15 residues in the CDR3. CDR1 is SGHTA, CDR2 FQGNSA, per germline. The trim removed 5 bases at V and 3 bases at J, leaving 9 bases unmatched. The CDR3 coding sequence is TGTGCCAGCAGCCCCCGGACAGGAGCGGACTATGGCTACACCTTC. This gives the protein CASSPRTGADYGYTF. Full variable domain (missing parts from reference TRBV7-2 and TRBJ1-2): GAGVSQSPSNKVTEKGKDVELRCDPISGHTALYWYRQSLGQGLEFLIYFQGNSAPDKSGLPSDRFSAERTGGSVSTLTIQRTQQEDSAVYLCASSPRTGADYGYTFGSGTRLTVV.

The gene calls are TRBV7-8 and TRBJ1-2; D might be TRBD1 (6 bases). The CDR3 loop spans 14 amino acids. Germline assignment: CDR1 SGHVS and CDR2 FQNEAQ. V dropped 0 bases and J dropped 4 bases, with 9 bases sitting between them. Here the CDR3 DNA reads TGTGCCAGCAGCTTAGCACAGGGTGGCTATGGCTACACCTTC. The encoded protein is CASSLAQGGYGYTF.

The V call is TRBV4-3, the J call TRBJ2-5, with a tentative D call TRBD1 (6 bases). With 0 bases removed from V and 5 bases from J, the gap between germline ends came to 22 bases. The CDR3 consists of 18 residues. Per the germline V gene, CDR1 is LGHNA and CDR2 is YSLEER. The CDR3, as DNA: TGCGCCAGCAGCCAAGATTATGGGGGCCCTGTCCTTGGGGAGACCCAGTACTTC. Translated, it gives CASSQDYGGPVLGETQYF.

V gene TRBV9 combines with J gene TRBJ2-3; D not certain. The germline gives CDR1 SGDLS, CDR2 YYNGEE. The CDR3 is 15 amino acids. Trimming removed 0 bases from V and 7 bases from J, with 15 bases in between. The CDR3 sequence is CASSVEGGRLNTQYF. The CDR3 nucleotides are TGTGCCAGCAGCGTAGAAGGTGGCAGGTTAAATACGCAGTATTTT.

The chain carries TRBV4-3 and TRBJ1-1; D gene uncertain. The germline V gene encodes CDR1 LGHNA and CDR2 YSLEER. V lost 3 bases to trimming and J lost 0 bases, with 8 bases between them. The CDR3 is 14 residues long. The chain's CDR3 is CASSQGTVNTEAFF. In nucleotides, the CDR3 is TGCGCCAGCAGCCAGGGCACGGTGAACACTGAAGCTTTCTTT.

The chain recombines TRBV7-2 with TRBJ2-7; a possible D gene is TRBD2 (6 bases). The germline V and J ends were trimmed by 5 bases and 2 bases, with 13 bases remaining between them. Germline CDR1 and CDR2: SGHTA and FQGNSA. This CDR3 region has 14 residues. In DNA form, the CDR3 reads TGTGCCAGCAGCCGGGGGACGGCCGCCTACGAGCAGTACTTC. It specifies CASSRGTAAYEQYF.

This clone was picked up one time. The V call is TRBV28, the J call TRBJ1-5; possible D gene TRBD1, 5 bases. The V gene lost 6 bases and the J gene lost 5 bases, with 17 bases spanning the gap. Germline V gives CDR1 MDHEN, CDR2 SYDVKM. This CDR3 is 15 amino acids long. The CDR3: CASSHVGAGDQPQHF. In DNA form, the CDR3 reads TGTGCCAGCAGCCATGTAGGGGCGGGGGATCAGCCCCAGCATTTT.

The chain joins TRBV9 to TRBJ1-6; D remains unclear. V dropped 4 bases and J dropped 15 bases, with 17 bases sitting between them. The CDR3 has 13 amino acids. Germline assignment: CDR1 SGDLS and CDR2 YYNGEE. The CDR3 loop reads CASSPSGRSDLHF. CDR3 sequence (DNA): TGTGCCAGCAGCCCTTCTGGCAGGTCGGACCTCCACTTT.

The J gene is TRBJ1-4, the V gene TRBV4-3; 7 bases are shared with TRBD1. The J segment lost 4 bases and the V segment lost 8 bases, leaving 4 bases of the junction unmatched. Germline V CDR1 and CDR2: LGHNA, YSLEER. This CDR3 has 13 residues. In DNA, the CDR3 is TGCGCCAGCGGAGGGGGCCTTAATGAAAAACTGTTTTTT. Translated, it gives CASGGGLNEKLFF.

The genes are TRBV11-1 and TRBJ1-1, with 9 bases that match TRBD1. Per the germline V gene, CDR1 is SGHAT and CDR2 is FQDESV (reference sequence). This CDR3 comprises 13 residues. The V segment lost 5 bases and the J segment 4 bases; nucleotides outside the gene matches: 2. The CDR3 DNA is TGTGCCAGCAGCCCACAGGGGGCCACTGAAGCTTTCTTT. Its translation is CASSPQGATEAFF.

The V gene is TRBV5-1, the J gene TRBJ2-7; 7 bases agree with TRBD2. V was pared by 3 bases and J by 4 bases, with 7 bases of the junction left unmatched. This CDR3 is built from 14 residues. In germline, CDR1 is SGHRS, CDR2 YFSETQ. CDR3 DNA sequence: TGCGCCAGCAGCTGGGAGGGACTCGCATACGAGCAGTACTTC. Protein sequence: CASSWEGLAYEQYF. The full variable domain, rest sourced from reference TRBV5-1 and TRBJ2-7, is KAGVTQTPRYLIKTRGQQVTLSCSPISGHRSVSWYQQTPGQGLQFLFEYFSETQRNKGNFPGRFSGRQFSNSRSEMNVSTLELGDSALYLCASSWEGLAYEQYFGPGTRLTVT.

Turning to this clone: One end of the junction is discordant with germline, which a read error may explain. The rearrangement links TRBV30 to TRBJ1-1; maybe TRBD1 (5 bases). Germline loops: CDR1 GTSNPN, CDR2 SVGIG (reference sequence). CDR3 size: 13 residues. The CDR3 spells CAWSQGMNSEAFF. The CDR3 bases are TGTGCCTGGAGTCAGGGAATGAACTCTGAAGCTTTCTTT.